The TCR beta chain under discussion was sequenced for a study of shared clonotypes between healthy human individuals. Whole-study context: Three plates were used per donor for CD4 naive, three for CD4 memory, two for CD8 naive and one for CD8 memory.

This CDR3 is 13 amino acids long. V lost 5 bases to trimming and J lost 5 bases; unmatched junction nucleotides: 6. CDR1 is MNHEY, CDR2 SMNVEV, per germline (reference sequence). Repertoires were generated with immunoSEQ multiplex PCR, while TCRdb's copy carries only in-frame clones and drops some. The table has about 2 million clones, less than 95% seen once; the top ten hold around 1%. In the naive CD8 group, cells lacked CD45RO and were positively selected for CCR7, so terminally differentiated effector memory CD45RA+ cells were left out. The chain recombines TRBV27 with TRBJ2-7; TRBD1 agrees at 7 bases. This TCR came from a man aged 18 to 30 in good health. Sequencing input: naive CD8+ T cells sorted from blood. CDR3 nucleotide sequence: TGTGCCAGCAGTCCGACAGGGATTCACGAGCAGTACTTC. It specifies CASSPTGIHEQYF.